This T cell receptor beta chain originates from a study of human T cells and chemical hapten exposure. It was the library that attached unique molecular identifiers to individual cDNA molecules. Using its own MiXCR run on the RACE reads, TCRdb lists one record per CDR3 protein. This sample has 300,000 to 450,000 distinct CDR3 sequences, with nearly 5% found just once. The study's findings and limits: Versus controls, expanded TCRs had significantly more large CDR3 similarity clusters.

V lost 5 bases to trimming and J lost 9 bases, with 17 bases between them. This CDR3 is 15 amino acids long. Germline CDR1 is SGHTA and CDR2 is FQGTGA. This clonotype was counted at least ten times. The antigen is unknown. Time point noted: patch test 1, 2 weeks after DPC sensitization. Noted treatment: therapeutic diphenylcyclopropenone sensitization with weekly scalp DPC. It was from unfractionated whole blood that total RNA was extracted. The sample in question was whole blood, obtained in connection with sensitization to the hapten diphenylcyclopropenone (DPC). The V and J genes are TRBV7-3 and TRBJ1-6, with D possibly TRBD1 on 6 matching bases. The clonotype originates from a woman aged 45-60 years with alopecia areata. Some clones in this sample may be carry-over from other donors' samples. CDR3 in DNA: TGTGCCAGCAGCCCCACGGGACAACCTGGTTCACCCCTCCACTTT. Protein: CASSPTGQPGSPLHF.